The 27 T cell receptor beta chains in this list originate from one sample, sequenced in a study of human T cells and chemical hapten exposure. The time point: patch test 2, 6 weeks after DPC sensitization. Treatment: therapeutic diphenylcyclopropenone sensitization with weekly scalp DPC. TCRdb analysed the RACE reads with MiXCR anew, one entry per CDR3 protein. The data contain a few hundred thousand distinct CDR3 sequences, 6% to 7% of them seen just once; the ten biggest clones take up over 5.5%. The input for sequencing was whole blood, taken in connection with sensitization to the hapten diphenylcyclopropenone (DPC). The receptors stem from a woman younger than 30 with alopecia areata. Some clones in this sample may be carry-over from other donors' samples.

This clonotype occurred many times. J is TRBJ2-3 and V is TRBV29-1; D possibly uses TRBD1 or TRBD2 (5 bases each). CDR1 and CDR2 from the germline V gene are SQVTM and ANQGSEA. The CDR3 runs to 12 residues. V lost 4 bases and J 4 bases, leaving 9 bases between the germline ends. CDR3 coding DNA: TGCAGCGTTGCTGGGACCCCAGATACGCAGTATTTT. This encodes CSVAGTPDTQYF.

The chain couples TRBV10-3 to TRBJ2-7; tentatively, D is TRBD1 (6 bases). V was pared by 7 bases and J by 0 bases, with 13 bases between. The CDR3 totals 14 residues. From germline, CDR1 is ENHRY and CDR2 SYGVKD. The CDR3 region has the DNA TGTGCCATCACCCAGGGGCGTAACTCCTACGAGCAGTACTTC. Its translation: CAITQGRNSYEQYF.

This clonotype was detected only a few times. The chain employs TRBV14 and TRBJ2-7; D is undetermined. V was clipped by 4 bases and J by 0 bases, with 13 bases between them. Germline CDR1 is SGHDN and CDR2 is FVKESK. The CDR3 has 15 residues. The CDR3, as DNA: TGTGCCAGCAGCCGCGGACGGTCGATCTCCTACGAGCAGTACTTC. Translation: CASSRGRSISYEQYF.

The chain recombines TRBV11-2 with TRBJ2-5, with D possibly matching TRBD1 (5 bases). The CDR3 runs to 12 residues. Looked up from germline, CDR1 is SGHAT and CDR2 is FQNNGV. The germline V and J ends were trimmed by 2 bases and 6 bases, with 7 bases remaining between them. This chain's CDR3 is CASSLQGKTQYF. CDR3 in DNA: TGTGCCAGCAGCTTACAGGGAAAGACCCAGTACTTC.

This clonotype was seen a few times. CDR3 amino acids: CASQQGQGREKLFF. The DNA of the CDR3 is TGCGCCAGCCAACAGGGTCAGGGTCGGGAAAAACTGTTTTTT. The V and J genes are TRBV5-1 and TRBJ1-4; a possible D gene is TRBD1 (6 bases). The CDR3 is 14 residues long. Germline V gene data show CDR1 as SGHRS and CDR2 as YFSETQ. Trimming left V 7 bases short and J 8 bases short, with 18 bases between. The variable domain in full, with the rest retrieved from reference TRBV5-1 and TRBJ1-4, is KAGVTQTPRYLIKTRGQQVTLSCSPISGHRSVSWYQQTPGQGLQFLFEYFSETQRNKGNFPGRFSGRQFSNSRSEMNVSTLELGDSALYLCASQQGQGREKLFFGSGTQLSVL.

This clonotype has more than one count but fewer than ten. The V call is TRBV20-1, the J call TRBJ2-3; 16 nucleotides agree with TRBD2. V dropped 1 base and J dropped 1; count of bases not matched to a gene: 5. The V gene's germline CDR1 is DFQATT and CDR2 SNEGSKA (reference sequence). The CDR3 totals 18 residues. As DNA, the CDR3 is TGCAGTGCTAGAGCCGGGACTAGCGGGGGGGGACGCACAGATACGCAGTATTTT. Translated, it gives CSARAGTSGGGRTDTQYF.

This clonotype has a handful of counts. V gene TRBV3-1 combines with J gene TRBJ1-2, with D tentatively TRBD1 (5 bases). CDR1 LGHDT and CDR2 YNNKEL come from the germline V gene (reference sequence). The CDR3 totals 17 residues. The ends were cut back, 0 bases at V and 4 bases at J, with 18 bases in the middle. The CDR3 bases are TGTGCCAGCAGCCAAGATTTTCTGGACAACTCCGGCTATGGCTACACCTTC. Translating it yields CASSQDFLDNSGYGYTF.

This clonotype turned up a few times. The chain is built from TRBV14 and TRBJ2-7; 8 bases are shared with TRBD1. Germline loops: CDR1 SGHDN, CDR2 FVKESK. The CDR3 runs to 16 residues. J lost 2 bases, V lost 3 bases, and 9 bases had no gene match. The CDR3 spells CASSQDRGTGPYEQYF. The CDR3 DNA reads TGTGCCAGCAGCCAGGATAGAGGGACAGGACCCTACGAGCAGTACTTC. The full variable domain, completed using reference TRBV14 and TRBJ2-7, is EAGVTQFPSHSVIEKGQTVTLRCDPISGHDNLYWYRRVMGKEIKFLLHFVKESKQDESGMPNNRFLAERTGGTYSTLKVQPAELEDSGVYFCASSQDRGTGPYEQYFGPGTRLTVT.

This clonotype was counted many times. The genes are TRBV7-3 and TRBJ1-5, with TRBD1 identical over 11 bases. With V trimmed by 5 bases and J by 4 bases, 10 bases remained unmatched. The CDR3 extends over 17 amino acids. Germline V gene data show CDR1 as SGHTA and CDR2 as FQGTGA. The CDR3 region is CASSLRGQGALNQPQHF. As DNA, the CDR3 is TGTGCCAGCAGCCTACGCGGACAGGGGGCGTTAAATCAGCCCCAGCATTTT.

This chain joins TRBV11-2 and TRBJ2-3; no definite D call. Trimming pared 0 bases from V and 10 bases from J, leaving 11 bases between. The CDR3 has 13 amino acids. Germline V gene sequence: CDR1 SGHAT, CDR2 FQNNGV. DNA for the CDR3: TGTGCCAGCAGCTTAGAAGACCAGCTTGCGCAGTATTTT. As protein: CASSLEDQLAQYF.

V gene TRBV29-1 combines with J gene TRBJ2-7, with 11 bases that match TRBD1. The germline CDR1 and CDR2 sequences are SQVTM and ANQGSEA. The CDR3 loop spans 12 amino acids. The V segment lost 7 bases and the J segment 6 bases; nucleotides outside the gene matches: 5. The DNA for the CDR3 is TGCAGCGCGGGACAGGGGGTTGGCGAGCAGTACTTC. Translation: CSAGQGVGEQYF.

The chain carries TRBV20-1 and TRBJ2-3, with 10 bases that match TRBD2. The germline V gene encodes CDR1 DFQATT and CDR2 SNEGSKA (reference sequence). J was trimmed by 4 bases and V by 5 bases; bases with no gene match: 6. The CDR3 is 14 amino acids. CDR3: CSASASGGADTQYF. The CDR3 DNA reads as TGCAGTGCTTCTGCGAGCGGGGGGGCAGATACGCAGTATTTT.

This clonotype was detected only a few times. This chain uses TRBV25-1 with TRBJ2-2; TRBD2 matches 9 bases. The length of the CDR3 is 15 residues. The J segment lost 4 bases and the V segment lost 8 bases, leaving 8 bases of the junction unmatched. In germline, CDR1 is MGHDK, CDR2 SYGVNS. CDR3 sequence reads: CASQPGLAFTGELFF. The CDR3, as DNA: TGTGCCAGCCAGCCAGGACTAGCGTTCACCGGGGAGCTGTTTTTT.

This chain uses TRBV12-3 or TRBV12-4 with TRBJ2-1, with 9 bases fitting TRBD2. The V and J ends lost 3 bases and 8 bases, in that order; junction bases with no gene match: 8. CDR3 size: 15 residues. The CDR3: CASSFYSGSGDEQFF. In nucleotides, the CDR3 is TGTGCCAGCAGTTTCTATAGCGGGAGTGGGGATGAGCAGTTCTTC.

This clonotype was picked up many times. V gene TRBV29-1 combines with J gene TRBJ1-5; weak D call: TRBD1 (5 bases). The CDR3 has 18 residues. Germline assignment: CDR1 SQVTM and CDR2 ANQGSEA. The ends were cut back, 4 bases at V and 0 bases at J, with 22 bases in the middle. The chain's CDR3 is CSVVVPDGGGYSNQPQHF. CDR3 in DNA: TGCAGCGTTGTGGTTCCCGACGGGGGAGGGTATAGCAATCAGCCCCAGCATTTT.

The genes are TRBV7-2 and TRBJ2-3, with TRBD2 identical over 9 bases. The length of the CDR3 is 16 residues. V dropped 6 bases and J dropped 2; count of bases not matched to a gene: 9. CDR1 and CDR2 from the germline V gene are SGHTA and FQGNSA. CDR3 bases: TGTGCCAGCAGTCCCCGCGGGGGGGTGGACACAGATACGCAGTATTTT. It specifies CASSPRGGVDTDTQYF.

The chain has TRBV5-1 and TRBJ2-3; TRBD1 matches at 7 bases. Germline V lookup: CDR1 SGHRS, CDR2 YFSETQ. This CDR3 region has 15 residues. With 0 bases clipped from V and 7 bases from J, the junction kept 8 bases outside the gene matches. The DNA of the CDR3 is TGCGCCAGCAGCTTGGGGGACAGCGGTTTGAATACGCAGTATTTT. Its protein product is CASSLGDSGLNTQYF.

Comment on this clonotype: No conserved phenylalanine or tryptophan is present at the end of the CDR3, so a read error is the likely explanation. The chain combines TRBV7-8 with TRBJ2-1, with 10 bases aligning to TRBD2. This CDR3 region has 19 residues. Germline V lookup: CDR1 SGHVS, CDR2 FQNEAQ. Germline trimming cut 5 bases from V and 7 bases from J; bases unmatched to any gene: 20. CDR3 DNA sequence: TGTGCCAGCAGCCCCCGGGGAGCGGGGGGGCCAACGCTTATGAATGAGCAGTTCTCC. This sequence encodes CASSPRGAGGPTLMNEQFS.

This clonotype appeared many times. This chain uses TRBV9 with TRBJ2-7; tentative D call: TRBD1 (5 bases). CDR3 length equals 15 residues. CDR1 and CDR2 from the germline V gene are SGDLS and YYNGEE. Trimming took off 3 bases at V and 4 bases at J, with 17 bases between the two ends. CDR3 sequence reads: CASSEFGAATYEQYF. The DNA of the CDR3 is TGTGCCAGCAGCGAATTTGGGGCAGCCACATACGAGCAGTACTTC.

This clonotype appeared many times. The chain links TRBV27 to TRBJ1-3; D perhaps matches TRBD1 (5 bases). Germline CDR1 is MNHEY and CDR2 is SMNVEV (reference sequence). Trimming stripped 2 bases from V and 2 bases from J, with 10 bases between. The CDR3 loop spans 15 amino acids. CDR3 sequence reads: CASSLAGRTGNTIYF. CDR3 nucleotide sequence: TGTGCCAGCAGTTTAGCAGGGAGGACTGGAAACACCATATATTTT.

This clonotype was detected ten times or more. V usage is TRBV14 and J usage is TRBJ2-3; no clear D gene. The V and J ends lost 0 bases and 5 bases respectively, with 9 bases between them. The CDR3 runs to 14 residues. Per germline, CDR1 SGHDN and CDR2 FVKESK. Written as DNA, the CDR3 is TGTGCCAGCAGCCAAGATCGGAGACTAGATACGCAGTATTTT. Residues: CASSQDRRLDTQYF.

In DNA, the CDR3 is TGCGCCAGCAGCCAAGGGCGGGGGGCTCGCTACGAGCAGTACTTC. Protein: CASSQGRGARYEQYF. The chain is built from TRBV4-3 and TRBJ2-7; 8 bases agree with TRBD2. The CDR3 sequence is 15 residues long. Germline lookup yields CDR1 LGHNA and CDR2 YSLEER. J lost 3 bases, V lost 1 base, and 5 bases had no gene match.

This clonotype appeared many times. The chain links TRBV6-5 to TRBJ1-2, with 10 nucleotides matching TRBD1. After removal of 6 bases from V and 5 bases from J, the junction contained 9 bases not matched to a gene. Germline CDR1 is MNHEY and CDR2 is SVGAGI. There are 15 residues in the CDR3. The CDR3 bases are TGTGCCAGCAGCCGACACGGACAGGGGGGATATGGCTACACCTTC. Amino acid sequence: CASSRHGQGGYGYTF.

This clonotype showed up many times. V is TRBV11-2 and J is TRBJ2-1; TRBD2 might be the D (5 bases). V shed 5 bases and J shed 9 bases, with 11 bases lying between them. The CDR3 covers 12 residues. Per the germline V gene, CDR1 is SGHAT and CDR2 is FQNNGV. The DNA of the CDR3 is TGTGCCAGCAGCCCCCCTGAGGGTGAGCAGTTCTTC. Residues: CASSPPEGEQFF.

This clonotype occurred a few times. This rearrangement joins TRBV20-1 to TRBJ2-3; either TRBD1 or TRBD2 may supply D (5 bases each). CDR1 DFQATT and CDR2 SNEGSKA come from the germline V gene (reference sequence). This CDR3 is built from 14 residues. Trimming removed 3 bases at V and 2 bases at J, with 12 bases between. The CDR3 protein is CSASLGVPTDTQYF. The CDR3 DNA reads TGCAGTGCTAGTTTGGGGGTACCCACAGATACGCAGTATTTT.

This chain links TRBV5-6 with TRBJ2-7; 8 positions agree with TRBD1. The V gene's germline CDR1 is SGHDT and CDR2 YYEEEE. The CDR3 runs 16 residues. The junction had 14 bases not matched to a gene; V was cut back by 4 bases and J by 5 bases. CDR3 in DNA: TGTGCCAGCAGCCTCCGGACAGGGAGGTTAGTGGACGAGCAGTACTTC. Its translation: CASSLRTGRLVDEQYF.

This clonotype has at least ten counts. The CDR3 spells CASSLERGGRAFTEAFF. The CDR3 DNA follows: TGTGCCAGCAGCTTAGAGCGCGGTGGCAGGGCCTTCACTGAAGCTTTCTTT. The chain employs TRBV7-8 and TRBJ1-1; D may be TRBD1 (5 bases). The V end lost 1 base, the J end lost 4 bases, and 19 bases lay between the germline ends. The CDR3 spans 17 residues. The germline V gene has CDR1 SGHVS and CDR2 FQNEAQ. Filled out from reference TRBV7-8 and TRBJ1-1, the complete variable domain reads GAGVSQSPRYKVAKRGQDVALRCDPISGHVSLFWYQQALGQGPEFLTYFQNEAQLDKSGLPSDRFFAERPEGSVSTLKIQRTQQEDSAVYLCASSLERGGRAFTEAFFGQGTRLTVV.